These T cell receptor beta chains were read from a single sample in a study of blood T cells in healthy people across ages. TCRdb re-called the 5' RACE reads through MiXCR, storing one row per CDR3 protein. The sample lists 1,800,000 or so distinct CDR3 sequences, roughly 43% occurring once. Material for sequencing was blood. Source of these receptors: a human donor in good health. CDR3s include the opening cysteine and the closing phenylalanine or tryptophan. The order of the fields is CDR3 length, clone size, J gene, D gene, V gene, CDR3 protein, CDR3 DNA. The D gene is left open where the match is weak. Size is stated for part of the rows, as once, few or many counts, or as a class when the clone is expanded.

cdr3_length: 14
clone_size: .
j_call: TRBJ1-2
d_call: .
v_call: TRBV9
cdr3_aa: CASSGPWSSHGYTF
cdr3_nt: TGTGCCAGCAGCGGACCGTGGTCCAGTCATGGCTACACCTTC

cdr3_length: 13
clone_size: .
j_call: TRBJ2-1
d_call: .
v_call: TRBV7-9
cdr3_aa: CASSRDHDNEQFF
cdr3_nt: TGTGCCAGCAGCCGGGACCACGACAATGAGCAGTTCTTC

cdr3_length: 17
clone_size: .
j_call: TRBJ2-7
d_call: TRBD2
v_call: TRBV10-3
cdr3_aa: CAISESTRRRGTYEQYF
cdr3_nt: TGTGCCATCAGTGAGTCGACGCGTCGGCGGGGGACCTACGAGCAGTACTTC

cdr3_length: 15
clone_size: .
j_call: TRBJ2-4
d_call: TRBD1
v_call: TRBV11-2
cdr3_aa: CASSFVQGRQNIQYF
cdr3_nt: TGTGCCAGCAGCTTCGTACAGGGGCGGCAAAACATTCAGTACTTC

cdr3_length: 12
clone_size: .
j_call: TRBJ2-7
d_call: .
v_call: TRBV29-1
cdr3_aa: CSVIGDSYEQYF
cdr3_nt: TGCAGCGTGATAGGAGACTCCTACGAGCAGTACTTC

cdr3_length: 16
clone_size: few
j_call: TRBJ1-1
d_call: TRBD1
v_call: TRBV11-2
cdr3_aa: CASSVTGGESGTEAFF
cdr3_nt: TGTGCCAGCAGCGTGACAGGGGGCGAATCGGGCACTGAAGCTTTCTTT

cdr3_length: 15
clone_size: .
j_call: TRBJ2-1
d_call: TRBD1
v_call: TRBV9
cdr3_aa: CASSDRGFRYNEQFF
cdr3_nt: TGTGCCAGCAGCGACAGGGGGTTTAGGTACAATGAGCAGTTCTTC

cdr3_length: 15
clone_size: .
j_call: TRBJ2-3
d_call: .
v_call: TRBV6-5
cdr3_aa: CASSRSEPGTDTQYF
cdr3_nt: TGTGCCAGCAGCCGTTCGGAGCCTGGCACAGATACGCAGTATTTT

cdr3_length: 15
clone_size: once
j_call: TRBJ2-7
d_call: .
v_call: TRBV7-2
cdr3_aa: CASSLSFIGPYEQYF
cdr3_nt: TGTGCCAGCAGCTTAAGTTTTATTGGCCCCTACGAGCAGTACTTC

cdr3_length: 15
clone_size: many
j_call: TRBJ2-7
d_call: TRBD2
v_call: TRBV20-1
cdr3_aa: CSAGTPGGGAYEQYF
cdr3_nt: TGCAGTGCTGGGACTCCTGGCGGGGGGGCGTACGAGCAGTACTTC

cdr3_length: 13
clone_size: few
j_call: TRBJ1-2
d_call: TRBD1
v_call: TRBV10-3
cdr3_aa: CATVQGVYDGYTF
cdr3_nt: TGTGCCACCGTACAGGGGGTGTATGATGGCTACACCTTC

cdr3_length: 14
clone_size: .
j_call: TRBJ1-2
d_call: TRBD1
v_call: TRBV7-9
cdr3_aa: CASSSLTTGFGYTF
cdr3_nt: TGTGCCAGCAGCTCCCTTACGACAGGGTTTGGCTACACCTTC

cdr3_length: 13
clone_size: .
j_call: TRBJ2-7
d_call: TRBD1
v_call: TRBV20-1
cdr3_aa: CSSETGGNYEQYF
cdr3_nt: TGCAGTTCAGAGACAGGGGGGAATTACGAGCAGTACTTC

cdr3_length: 13
clone_size: .
j_call: TRBJ2-1
d_call: .
v_call: TRBV29-1
cdr3_aa: CSVRLSSYNEQFF
cdr3_nt: TGCAGCGTTCGACTAAGCTCCTACAATGAGCAGTTCTTC

cdr3_length: 16
clone_size: .
j_call: TRBJ2-2
d_call: .
v_call: TRBV6-5
cdr3_aa: CASSYGAELRTGELFF
cdr3_nt: TGTGCCAGCAGTTACGGAGCGGAATTGAGGACCGGGGAGCTGTTTTTT

cdr3_length: 15
clone_size: .
j_call: TRBJ2-4
d_call: .
v_call: TRBV11-2
cdr3_aa: CASSSGQSPQGAQYF
cdr3_nt: TGTGCCAGCAGCTCTGGGCAATCCCCCCAAGGAGCCCAGTACTTC

cdr3_length: 17
clone_size: .
j_call: TRBJ1-1
d_call: TRBD1
v_call: TRBV4-1
cdr3_aa: CASSPWDRAGVNTETFF
cdr3_nt: TGCGCCAGCAGCCCCTGGGACAGGGCTGGGGTGAACACTGAAACTTTCTTT

cdr3_length: 14
clone_size: .
j_call: TRBJ1-5
d_call: .
v_call: TRBV28
cdr3_aa: CASSLSTGHQPQHF
cdr3_nt: TGTGCCAGCAGTTTATCCACAGGCCATCAGCCCCAGCATTTT

cdr3_length: 14
clone_size: .
j_call: TRBJ2-7
d_call: TRBD1
v_call: TRBV7-9
cdr3_aa: CASSPDRGVQQQYF
cdr3_nt: TGTGCCAGCAGTCCGGACAGGGGAGTACAACAGCAGTACTTC

cdr3_length: 15
clone_size: .
j_call: TRBJ2-1
d_call: .
v_call: TRBV7-2
cdr3_aa: CASSLMGGQYNEQFF
cdr3_nt: TGTGCCAGCAGCTTAATGGGGGGGCAATACAATGAGCAGTTCTTC

cdr3_length: 14
clone_size: few
j_call: TRBJ2-2
d_call: .
v_call: TRBV29-1
cdr3_aa: CSVEEPGTGGELFF
cdr3_nt: TGCAGCGTTGAAGAACCGGGAACCGGCGGGGAGCTGTTTTTT

cdr3_length: 14
clone_size: .
j_call: TRBJ2-7
d_call: .
v_call: TRBV12-5
cdr3_aa: CASGLVRGSYEQYF
cdr3_nt: TGTGCTAGTGGTTTGGTAAGGGGTTCCTACGAGCAGTACTTC